These 29 T cell receptor beta chains share one sample of origin, sequenced in a study of blood T cells in healthy people across ages. The second PCR ran about 7 to 12 cycles with a sample-barcoded 5' primer and J-beta primers. TCRdb called the 5' RACE reads again in MiXCR, with one record for every CDR3 protein. The sample consists of over 500,000 distinct CDR3 sequences, about 25% of them appearing once. The sample was also linked to a second study, of T cells of mothers and their children.

The sequenced sample was blood. The origin of the receptors is a boy aged 2 to 9 in good health.

This clonotype showed up just a few times. The chain carries TRBV4-1 and TRBJ1-6; 7 nucleotides match TRBD1. This CDR3 has 17 amino acids. Trimming at V came to 0 bases and at J to 10 bases, leaving 12 bases not matched to a gene. CDR1 MGHRA and CDR2 YSYEKL come from the germline V gene. The CDR3 coding sequence is TGCGCCAGCAGCCAAGAACCTGGTGAGACAGGGAACTCACCCCTCCACTTT. Its protein product is CASSQEPGETGNSPLHF.

The J gene is TRBJ2-2, the V gene TRBV24-1, with D tentatively TRBD1 (5 bases). Trimming removed 5 bases at V and 1 base at J, with 19 bases between. The CDR3 loop spans 18 amino acids. CDR1 is KGHDR and CDR2 is SFDVKD in the germline V gene. The CDR3, as DNA: TGTGCCACCAGTGGTACCACAGGAAAAGACCAGAACACCGGGGAGCTGTTTTTT. Residues: CATSGTTGKDQNTGELFF.

This clonotype occurred a few times. The rearrangement uses TRBV20-1 and TRBJ1-1; possibly TRBD1 for D (5 bases). The V gene's germline CDR1 is DFQATT and CDR2 SNEGSKA (reference sequence). Deletions cut 0 bases from V and 1 base from J, with 9 bases between. The CDR3 contains 14 residues. The CDR3 DNA reads as TGCAGTGCTAGAGATCCCAGGGAGAACACTGAAGCTTTCTTT. Encoded protein: CSARDPRENTEAFF.

This clonotype was detected only a few times. V is TRBV20-1 and J is TRBJ2-3; weak D call: TRBD2 (6 bases). Trimming stripped 3 bases from V and 0 bases from J, with 10 bases between. This CDR3 region has 14 residues. Germline V CDR1 and CDR2: DFQATT, SNEGSKA (reference sequence). This CDR3 is CSASERVSTDTQYF. The CDR3 DNA reads TGCAGTGCTAGTGAGCGGGTGAGCACAGATACGCAGTATTTT.

The V and J genes are TRBV5-1 and TRBJ1-5, with D maybe TRBD1 (6 bases). The V end was cut by 6 bases, the J end by 6 bases, with 13 bases between. Germline CDR1 reads SGHRS; CDR2 reads YFSETQ. CDR3 size: 13 residues. As DNA, the CDR3 is TGCGCCAGCATTGGAAGGGGGGGTCAGCCCCAGCATTTT. Encoded protein: CASIGRGGQPQHF.

Worth noting for this clonotype: The junction shows a germline mismatch at one end, possibly a read error. This sequence joins TRBV12-3 or TRBV12-4 and TRBJ2-7, with TRBD1 matching over 9 bases. The CDR3 length is 15 residues. CDR3 nucleotides: TGTGCCAGCAGTTTTTCCGGGACAGGGATCTACGAGAAGTACTTC. It yields the protein CASSFSGTGIYEKYF.

The V call is TRBV29-1, the J call TRBJ2-5; 10 bases match TRBD1. Trimming took 7 bases from V and 4 from J; bases not matched to a gene: 3. The CDR3 length is 12 residues. In germline, CDR1 is SQVTM, CDR2 ANQGSEA. The DNA of the CDR3 is TGCAGCGGACAGGGGGCCAGAGAGACCCAGTACTTC. Amino acid sequence: CSGQGARETQYF.

This rearrangement joins TRBV28 to TRBJ2-5; 8 bases match TRBD2. This CDR3 is 15 amino acids long. CDR1 MDHEN and CDR2 SYDVKM come from the germline V gene. Trimming took 2 bases from V and 3 from J; bases not matched to a gene: 5. As DNA, the CDR3 is TGTGCCAGCAGTTTACCGGGGGGGCCTGAAGAGACCCAGTACTTC. This encodes CASSLPGGPEETQYF.

The chain is built from TRBV11-2 and TRBJ2-7; D might be TRBD1 or TRBD2, each matching 5 bases. The CDR3 has 14 residues. V was cut by 3 bases and J by 2 bases, with 11 bases left in between. Germline V CDR1 and CDR2: SGHAT, FQNNGV. DNA for the CDR3: TGTGCCAGCAGCTTGTGGGGGTCGGCCTACGAGCAGTACTTC. This sequence encodes CASSLWGSAYEQYF.

This clonotype was detected many times. The chain links TRBV5-1 to TRBJ2-5; D not resolved. Germline CDR1 SGHRS, CDR2 YFSETQ. CDR3 length: 14 residues. V was trimmed by 4 bases and J by 5 bases, leaving 15 bases between them. The CDR3 loop is CASSPSGVWETQYF. CDR3 DNA sequence: TGCGCCAGCAGCCCCAGTGGGGTCTGGGAGACCCAGTACTTC.

In its sample, this clonotype was seen a few times. The J gene is TRBJ1-2, the V gene TRBV20-1; D not resolved. CDR1 and CDR2 (germline): DFQATT, SNEGSKA (reference sequence). The V gene lost 5 bases and the J gene lost 0 bases, with 16 bases spanning the gap. The length of the CDR3 is 15 residues. This CDR3 is CSAQGPSGANYGYTF. The CDR3 DNA is TGCAGTGCTCAAGGGCCCAGCGGGGCTAACTATGGCTACACCTTC.

This chain joins TRBV6-6 and TRBJ1-5, with TRBD1 as a possible D gene (5 bases). The CDR3 spans 15 residues. CDR1 and CDR2 (germline): MNHNY, SVGAGI (reference sequence). Between the trimmed V and J ends, which lost 7 bases and 1 base, there was a span of 14 bases. CDR3: CASNQQVGSNQPQHF. The CDR3 region has the DNA TGTGCCAGCAACCAACAGGTGGGAAGCAATCAGCCCCAGCATTTT.

Only a few counts were recorded for this clonotype. Here the CDR3 DNA reads TGTGCCATCAGTCCCAGCTACGAGCAGTACTTC. Translating gives CAISPSYEQYF. V is TRBV10-3 and J is TRBJ2-5; D gene ambiguous. The J call may be incorrect, as the DNA end agrees better with TRBJ2-7. From germline, CDR1 is ENHRY and CDR2 SYGVKD. The CDR3 length is 11 residues.

V gene TRBV29-1 combines with J gene TRBJ2-2; D unclear. The ends were cut back, 7 bases at V and 6 bases at J, with 9 bases in the middle. The germline V gene has CDR1 SQVTM and CDR2 ANQGSEA. The CDR3 has 11 amino acids. CDR3 DNA sequence: TGCAGCGCCGGATTGGCCGGGGAGCTGTTTTTT. Its protein is CSAGLAGELFF.

The V and J genes are TRBV7-3 and TRBJ2-7, with 9 bases fitting TRBD2. V lost 9 bases to trimming and J lost 1 base; unmatched junction nucleotides: 10. The CDR3 has 15 amino acids. Germline V gene data show CDR1 as SGHTA and CDR2 as FQGTGA. The CDR3 nucleotides are TGTGCCAGACCGCTAGCGGGGACATTTTCCTACGAGCAGTACTTC. Protein: CARPLAGTFSYEQYF.

V is TRBV5-6 and J is TRBJ2-5, with D unresolved. CDR3 size: 13 residues. Per the germline V gene, CDR1 is SGHDT and CDR2 is YYEEEE. V dropped 5 bases and J dropped 1 base, with 9 bases sitting between them. This chain's CDR3 is CASSEPVQETQYF. As DNA, the CDR3 is TGTGCCAGCAGTGAGCCGGTCCAAGAGACCCAGTACTTC.

This clonotype was picked up a small number of times. One end of the junction fails to match germline, which may point to a read error. The chain employs TRBV29-1 and TRBJ2-3; D is unresolved. CDR3 length equals 12 residues. From germline, CDR1 is SQVTM and CDR2 ANQGSEA. The CDR3 nucleotides read TGCAGCGTCTCTCATAGCACAGATGCGCAGTATTTT. This translates into CSVSHSTDAQYF.

This clonotype showed up just a few times. This chain uses TRBV28 with TRBJ1-2; the D is unclear. The CDR3 is 13 residues long. Germline CDR1 and CDR2: MDHEN and SYDVKM. V was pared by 7 bases and J by 6 bases, with 15 bases between. CDR3 DNA sequence: TGTGCCAGCACATTAACCGGCAGGCATGGCTACACCTTC. As protein: CASTLTGRHGYTF.

The chain carries TRBV6-5 and TRBJ2-7, with 10 bases that match TRBD1. The CDR3 runs 14 residues. CDR1 is MNHEY and CDR2 is SVGAGI in the germline V gene. V trimming: 7 bases; J trimming: 5 bases; junction bases outside the gene matches: 8. The CDR3 bases are TGTGCCAGCAACCCCAGGACAGGGGGTAACGAGCAGTACTTC. It is translated as CASNPRTGGNEQYF.

J is TRBJ1-1 and V is TRBV7-9; D is uncertain. Trimming removed 2 bases at V and 2 bases at J, with 9 bases between. CDR3 length: 14 amino acids. Per the germline V gene, CDR1 is SEHNR and CDR2 is FQNEAQ (reference sequence). Here the CDR3 DNA reads TGTGCCAGCAGCTTATTAGCAGTTAACACTGAAGCTTTCTTT. It yields the protein CASSLLAVNTEAFF.

This chain connects TRBV6-6 to TRBJ2-7, with D possibly being TRBD2 (5 bases). The V gene lost 5 bases and the J gene lost 7 bases, with 12 bases spanning the gap. The germline CDR1 and CDR2 sequences are MNHNY and SVGAGI (reference sequence). CDR3 length: 12 amino acids. CDR3 sequence reads: CASSPGSGEQYF. The CDR3 DNA reads as TGTGCCAGCAGTCCGGGATCGGGGGAGCAGTACTTC.

J is TRBJ1-2 and V is TRBV30, with D unclear. The V end was cut by 2 bases, the J end by 3 bases, with 4 bases between. Germline CDR1 GTSNPN, CDR2 SVGIG (reference sequence). The CDR3 runs 11 residues. For the CDR3, the DNA is TGTGCCTGGAGTACGGACTATGGCTACACCTTC. Its protein product is CAWSTDYGYTF. The full variable domain, rest sourced from reference TRBV30 and TRBJ1-2, is SQTIHQWPATLVQPVGSPLSLECTVEGTSNPNLYWYRQAAGRGLQLLFYSVGIGQISSEVPQNLSASRPQDRQFILSSKKLLLSDSGFYLCAWSTDYGYTFGSGTRLTVV.

This chain uses TRBV20-1 with TRBJ2-5, with 10 bases that match TRBD1. With the DNA end fitting TRBJ2-7 better, the J assignment may be wrong. Germline CDR1 and CDR2: DFQATT and SNEGSKA (reference sequence). The CDR3 totals 14 residues. CDR3 in amino acids: CSAPTGGDRYEQYF. The CDR3 DNA sequence: TGCAGTGCCCCGACAGGGGGCGACCGATACGAGCAGTACTTC.

The V gene is TRBV19, the J gene TRBJ1-1, with 11 bases fitting TRBD1. V trimming: 8 bases; J trimming: 4 bases; junction bases outside the gene matches: 3. The CDR3 totals 13 residues. Germline lookup yields CDR1 LNHDA and CDR2 SQIVND (reference sequence). As DNA, the CDR3 is TGTGCCAGTTGGGACAGGGGGGTCACTGAAGCTTTCTTT. Protein: CASWDRGVTEAFF.

The table lists this clonotype with a few counts. CDR3 loop: CGTGDEYGYTF. CDR3 nucleotide sequence: TGTGGGACAGGGGATGAATATGGCTACACCTTC. The rearrangement links TRBV6-5 to TRBJ1-2; 9 bases fit TRBD1. The CDR3 spans 11 residues. Per the germline V gene, CDR1 is MNHEY and CDR2 is SVGAGI.

The rearrangement uses TRBV12-3 or TRBV12-4 and TRBJ2-2; a weak D match, TRBD2 (5 bases). V was trimmed by 6 bases and J by 4 bases, leaving 15 bases between them. This CDR3 comprises 15 residues. The CDR3 nucleotides are TGTGCCAGCAGGCTGGGTGGGAGTGTCACCGGGGAGCTGTTTTTT. Encoded protein: CASRLGGSVTGELFF.

J is TRBJ1-2 and V is TRBV7-9; TRBD1 agrees at 7 bases. Germline CDR1 SEHNR, CDR2 FQNEAQ (reference sequence). The J segment lost 2 bases and the V segment lost 5 bases, leaving 5 bases of the junction unmatched. The length of the CDR3 is 14 residues. In DNA form, the CDR3 reads TGTGCCAGCAGCGAACAGGGGTTGAACTATGGCTACACCTTC. Amino acids: CASSEQGLNYGYTF.

V is TRBV9 and J is TRBJ2-5; a weak D match, TRBD2 (6 bases). The J call is doubtful: the DNA matches TRBJ2-1 better. CDR1 is SGDLS, CDR2 YYNGEE, per germline. There are 16 residues in the CDR3. The CDR3 is CASSARSGVVLHEQFF. The CDR3 DNA sequence: TGTGCCAGCAGCGCCCGTAGCGGAGTCGTGCTACATGAGCAGTTCTTC.

V usage is TRBV30 and J usage is TRBJ2-5; possible D gene TRBD1, 6 bases. Germline V gene sequence: CDR1 GTSNPN, CDR2 SVGIG (reference sequence). The CDR3 length is 15 residues. V was shortened by 5 bases and J by 0 bases, with 16 bases between the two germline ends. CDR3 nucleotide sequence: TGTGCCTGGCGCCCCATGGGGGCCAACCAAGAGACCCAGTACTTC. Translation gives CAWRPMGANQETQYF.